Listed below are T cell receptor beta chains from one sample, sequenced in a study of spatial heterogeneity in lung cancer. TCRdb analysed the 5' RACE reads with MiXCR anew, one entry per CDR3 protein. The table has roughly 20,000 distinct CDR3 sequences, 2.8% seen once. Here the sequenced sample was lung tumor tissue, taken at surgery. These receptors came from a male donor with early-stage non-small cell lung cancer. The CDR3 runs from the conserved cysteine through the conserved F or W. Fields, in order: CDR3 length, clone size, V gene, J gene, CDR3 protein. Part of the rows lack a size; the others show once, few, many or a class for expanded clones.

>13|many|TRBV12-3/TRBV12-4|TRBJ1-5
CASSLISISPQHF
>17|medium-sized|TRBV11-2|TRBJ2-3
CASSLDGLAGDTDTQYF
>18|many|TRBV6-1|TRBJ2-2
CASSEVAGTSANTGELFF
>13|medium-sized|TRBV29-1|TRBJ2-3
CSVGTGPTDTQYF
>13|many|TRBV30|TRBJ2-1
CAWSGLEAKRQFF
>15|many|TRBV13|TRBJ1-1
CASSLGRGLGTEAFF
>14|many|TRBV12-3/TRBV12-4|TRBJ1-2
CASRRAGESYGYTF
>15|many|TRBV7-2|TRBJ2-3
CASSLAGGGADTQYF
>18|many|TRBV4-2|TRBJ2-3
CASSQVSGRGRAGDTQYF
>15|many|TRBV12-3/TRBV12-4|TRBJ1-4
CASSLEQGLGEKLFF
>15|many|TRBV10-3|TRBJ1-6
CAISDRASDNSPLHF
>17|many|TRBV24-1|TRBJ2-3
CATSGVDGRSSTDTQYF
>13|NA|TRBV7-3|TRBJ1-6
CASSLGTGNSLHF
>18|many|TRBV24-1|TRBJ1-6
CATKKGRSLSSYNSPLHF
>12|many|TRBV6-2/TRBV6-3|TRBJ2-5
CASSWLGETQYF
>15|many|TRBV5-4|TRBJ2-6
CASSIDSSGANVLTF
>14|many|TRBV7-9|TRBJ1-2
CASSLSSATRGYTF
>12|many|TRBV6-5|TRBJ1-2
CASRLRGGGYTF
>14|large|TRBV2|TRBJ1-1
CASSERQGPTEAFF
>14|many|TRBV6-2/TRBV6-3|TRBJ1-1
CASSYSRRTDEAFF
>16|many|TRBV4-1|TRBJ2-7
CASSQDKDQFSYEQYF
>17|many|TRBV27|TRBJ2-6
CASSPNQGLVGANVLTF